Below are 13 T cell receptor beta chains sequenced from a single sample in a study of T cell repertoires in cytomegalovirus infection. TCRdb analysed the reads with MiXCR anew, one entry per CDR3 protein. The repertoire holds about 770,000 distinct CDR3 sequences, with roughly 28% as singletons. For these receptors, no antigen is known. The source was cultured CD8+ T cells from PBMCs, collected from culture after CMV antigen stimulation. Every receptor here comes from a human donor in good health (CMV status not recorded). Some clones in this sample may be carry-over from other donors' samples.

This clonotype was observed a handful of times. The rearrangement links TRBV6-5 to TRBJ2-7, with D possibly being TRBD1 or TRBD2 (6 bases each). Germline values: CDR1 MNHEY, CDR2 SVGAGI. The CDR3 contains 16 residues. V lost 6 bases and J 3 bases, leaving 21 bases between the germline ends. The CDR3: CASRYPNRDSYYEQYF. The DNA of the CDR3 is TGTGCCAGCAGGTATCCAAACAGGGACTCCTACTACGAGCAGTACTTC.

This clonotype was counted a few times. V usage is TRBV6-2 or TRBV6-3 and J usage is TRBJ1-2; 7 positions agree with TRBD1. This CDR3 has 17 amino acids. Trimming took 0 bases from V and 0 from J; bases not matched to a gene: 7. CDR1 MNHEY and CDR2 SVGEGT come from the germline V gene. This CDR3 reads CASSYSTLGTANYGYTF. DNA for the CDR3: TGTGCCAGCAGTTACTCGACCCTAGGGACAGCTAACTATGGCTACACCTTC.

Concerning this clonotype itself: An end of the junction does not agree with germline; a read error may underlie this. This chain connects TRBV19 to TRBJ2-1; TRBD2 agrees at 10 bases. The V gene's germline CDR1 is LNHDA and CDR2 SQIVND (reference sequence). This CDR3 has 15 amino acids. The CDR3 is CAGSIVSGGGNEQFF. The DNA for the CDR3 is TGTGCCGGTAGTATAGTCAGCGGGGGGGGAAATGAGCAGTTCTTC.

The sample holds a few counts of this clonotype. The genes are TRBV20-1 and TRBJ2-1; 14 nucleotides match TRBD2. Trimming removed 7 bases from V and 12 bases from J; junction bases left unmatched: 17. CDR3 length: 16 residues. Germline loops: CDR1 DFQATT, CDR2 SNEGSKA (reference sequence). CDR3 in amino acids: CSVETSGGAGGRSQFF. CDR3 nucleotide sequence: TGCAGTGTCGAGACTAGCGGGGGGGCTGGGGGGAGATCGCAGTTCTTC.

CDR3 in amino acids: CASSRQGGAGETQYF. CDR3 DNA sequence: TGTGCCAGCAGCAGGCAAGGGGGCGCCGGGGAGACCCAGTACTTC. The chain couples TRBV7-9 to TRBJ2-5, with 7 bases lining up with TRBD1. Trimming at V came to 5 bases and at J to 5 bases, leaving 11 bases not matched to a gene. CDR3 length equals 15 residues. Per the germline V gene, CDR1 is SEHNR and CDR2 is FQNEAQ (reference sequence).

At least ten counts were recorded for this clonotype. This chain connects TRBV7-8 to TRBJ1-1; D gene ambiguous. CDR1 and CDR2 (germline): SGHVS, FQNEAQ. V lost 1 base to trimming and J lost 4 bases, with 10 bases between them. The CDR3 runs to 14 residues. In nucleotides, the CDR3 is TGTGCCAGCAGCTTAGGCTCATGGGGCACTGAAGCTTTCTTT. Translating it yields CASSLGSWGTEAFF.

The rearrangement joins TRBV11-1 to TRBJ2-7, with unresolved D. This CDR3 contains 13 residues. From germline, CDR1 is SGHAT and CDR2 FQDESV (reference sequence). V dropped 5 bases and J dropped 6 bases, with 14 bases sitting between them. CDR3 bases: TGTGCCAGCAGCCTTGCCCTTACGGGCGAGCAGTACGTC. Residues: CASSLALTGEQYV.

This clonotype was picked up a small number of times. J is TRBJ2-1 and V is TRBV9, with TRBD2 identical over 9 bases. The CDR3 contains 18 residues. Germline lookup yields CDR1 SGDLS and CDR2 YYNGEE. V dropped 0 bases and J dropped 8; count of bases not matched to a gene: 15. Written as DNA, the CDR3 is TGTGCCAGCAGCGTAGCTATGTCTAGCGGGACTAAGTGGGATGAGCAGTTCTTC. Protein product: CASSVAMSSGTKWDEQFF. The complete variable domain, with remaining parts taken from reference TRBV9 and TRBJ2-1, reads DSGVTQTPKHLITATGQRVTLRCSPRSGDLSVYWYQQSLDQGLQFLIQYYNGEERAKGNILERFSAQQFPDLHSELNLSSLELGDSALYFCASSVAMSSGTKWDEQFFGPGTRLTVL.

This chain links TRBV27 with TRBJ1-4, with D possibly being TRBD1 (6 bases). Deletions cut 6 bases from V and 3 bases from J, with 11 bases between. Germline assignment: CDR1 MNHEY and CDR2 SMNVEV (reference sequence). The CDR3 is made up of 14 amino acids. For the CDR3, the DNA is TGTGCCAGCAGCCTACAGGGCCCTAATGAAAAACTGTTTTTT. It codes for CASSLQGPNEKLFF. Using reference TRBV27 and TRBJ1-4 for the parts outside the CDR3, the full variable domain is EAQVTQNPRYLITVTGKKLTVTCSQNMNHEYMSWYRQDPGLGLRQIYYSMNVEVTDKGDVPEGYKVSRKEKRNFPLILESPSPNQTSLYFCASSLQGPNEKLFFGSGTQLSVL.

This chain joins TRBV12-3 or TRBV12-4 and TRBJ1-6; no clear D. This CDR3 has 14 amino acids. Between the trimmed V and J ends, which lost 5 bases and 9 bases, there was a span of 14 bases. For the CDR3, the DNA is TGTGCCAGCAGTCCCGCTCCCATAGGTTCACCCCTCCACTTT. Translating it yields CASSPAPIGSPLHF.

In its sample, this clonotype was seen once. The junction shows a germline mismatch at one end, possibly a read error. The rearrangement links TRBV7-3 to TRBJ2-1; 14 bases fit TRBD2. Germline V gives CDR1 SGHTA, CDR2 FQGTGA. CDR3 length: 15 amino acids. This chain's CDR3 is CVSSDGTSGGDEQFF. CDR3 sequence (DNA): TGTGTCAGCAGTGACGGGACTAGCGGGGGCGATGAGCAGTTCTTC.

There are a few counts of this clonotype. The rearrangement joins TRBV27 to TRBJ1-1, with D tentatively TRBD1 (5 bases). This CDR3 is 13 amino acids long. Germline V gene lookup returns CDR1 MNHEY and CDR2 SMNVEV (reference sequence). V gave up 3 bases and J gave up 5 bases, with 10 bases separating them. The CDR3 loop is CASSFSPGTEAFF. In nucleotides, the CDR3 is TGTGCCAGCAGTTTTTCCCCAGGGACTGAAGCTTTCTTT.

The chain employs TRBV6-5 and TRBJ2-2; TRBD2 aligns across 9 bases. Trimming cost V 0 bases and J 7 bases; bases outside gene matches: 9. Germline assignment: CDR1 MNHEY and CDR2 SVGAGI. CDR3 length: 17 amino acids. The CDR3 loop is CASSYSPGGLADGELFF. The CDR3 DNA follows: TGTGCCAGCAGTTACTCCCCCGGGGGACTAGCTGACGGGGAGCTGTTTTTT.